The 30 T cell receptor beta chains listed next were all sequenced from one sample in a study of T cells in Graves' hyperthyroidism and ophthalmopathy. The source material, RNA transcripts, was used to amplify TCR beta CDR3 regions. HTBI primers were used for first-round RT-PCR of the TCR CDR3. TCRdb fed the multiplex PCR reads into MiXCR, producing one record per CDR3 protein. The table has around 600,000 distinct CDR3 sequences, 13% to 15% seen once; the top ten hold roughly an eighth. The specimen sequenced was blood. The receptors derive from a woman in her forties or fifties with Graves' ophthalmopathy.

The chain uses TRBV28 and TRBJ2-5; D is unresolved. Germline V gives CDR1 MDHEN, CDR2 SYDVKM. Trimming took 5 bases from V and 1 from J, leaving 8 bases between them. The CDR3 runs to 13 residues. The CDR3 is CASSTEIQETQYF. The CDR3 bases are TGTGCCAGCAGTACCGAGATCCAAGAGACCCAGTACTTC.

This clonotype was seen repeatedly, ten times or more. This sequence joins TRBV7-9 and TRBJ1-2; 11 positions match TRBD1. The trim removed 6 bases at V and 8 bases at J, leaving 20 bases unmatched. The germline V gene has CDR1 SEHNR and CDR2 FQNEAQ (reference sequence). There are 18 residues in the CDR3. This chain's CDR3 is CASSYLRTGGRALFGYTF. In nucleotides, the CDR3 is TGTGCCAGCAGTTATCTTCGGACAGGGGGCCGTGCCCTCTTCGGCTACACCTTC.

This clonotype was recorded at least ten times. The chain links TRBV5-1 to TRBJ2-1; 7 bases fit TRBD2. Trimming cost V 1 base and J 6 bases; bases outside gene matches: 4. The CDR3 contains 14 residues. Germline V lookup: CDR1 SGHRS, CDR2 YFSETQ. The CDR3 loop is CASSLTGGSNEQFF. The CDR3 DNA reads TGCGCCAGCAGCTTGACCGGCGGGAGCAATGAGCAGTTCTTC. The variable domain in full, with the rest retrieved from reference TRBV5-1 and TRBJ2-1, is KAGVTQTPRYLIKTRGQQVTLSCSPISGHRSVSWYQQTPGQGLQFLFEYFSETQRNKGNFPGRFSGRQFSNSRSEMNVSTLELGDSALYLCASSLTGGSNEQFFGPGTRLTVL.

With regard to this clonotype: An end of the junction differs from the germline gene, which may be a read error. The V call is TRBV7-3, the J call TRBJ2-1; possibly TRBD1 for D (5 bases). CDR3 length: 13 amino acids. Germline V lookup: CDR1 SGHTA, CDR2 FQGTGA. In DNA, the CDR3 is TGTGCCGGCAGCTTCGACAGCTACAATGAGCAGTTCTTC. Encoded protein: CAGSFDSYNEQFF.

This clonotype was seen more than once but under ten times. This sequence joins TRBV6-6 and TRBJ1-3; possibly TRBD1 for D (6 bases). The V gene's germline CDR1 is MNHNY and CDR2 SVGAGI (reference sequence). Trimming cost V 0 bases and J 6 bases, with 9 bases left between them. This CDR3 has 14 residues. The CDR3: CASSYSAGENTIYF. DNA for the CDR3: TGTGCCAGCAGTTACTCGGCAGGGGAAAACACCATATATTTT.

This clonotype was seen a handful of times. The chain combines TRBV11-2 with TRBJ1-4; D is undetermined. This CDR3 is 16 amino acids long. V dropped 1 base and J dropped 0 bases, with 9 bases sitting between them. CDR1 SGHAT and CDR2 FQNNGV come from the germline V gene. Here the CDR3 DNA reads TGTGCCAGCAGCTTAGCCGTCGTCACAACTAATGAAAAACTGTTTTTT. Residues: CASSLAVVTTNEKLFF.

This clonotype came up many times. V is TRBV28 and J is TRBJ2-7, with 11 nucleotides matching TRBD2. Germline-derived CDR1 and CDR2 are MDHEN and SYDVKM. J was trimmed by 3 bases and V by 2 bases; bases with no gene match: 6. The CDR3 length is 16 residues. CDR3 in amino acids: CASSLTTSGTLYEQYF. As DNA, the CDR3 is TGTGCCAGCAGTTTAACGACTAGCGGGACCCTCTACGAGCAGTACTTC.

This clonotype was detected many times. The chain is built from TRBV6-2 or TRBV6-3 and TRBJ1-1, with 7 bases identical to TRBD1. The V gene end was trimmed by 0 bases and the J gene end by 0 bases; junction bases not matched to a gene: 7. Germline CDR1 reads MNHEY; CDR2 reads SVGEGT. The CDR3 spans 17 residues. In DNA, the CDR3 is TGTGCCAGCAGTTACTCGAAAGACAGGGTGGTGAACACTGAAGCTTTCTTT. It yields the protein CASSYSKDRVVNTEAFF.

This clonotype came up many times. The rearrangement joins TRBV7-2 to TRBJ2-1; 11 nucleotides align to TRBD2. J was trimmed by 7 bases and V by 1 base; bases with no gene match: 12. CDR1 is SGHTA and CDR2 is FQGNSA in the germline V gene. CDR3 size: 18 residues. The CDR3 loop reads CASSLGGGLAVIRNEQFF. CDR3 sequence (DNA): TGTGCCAGCAGCTTAGGGGGGGGACTAGCGGTCATCAGGAATGAGCAGTTCTTC.

This clonotype was seen only a few times. The V call is TRBV6-1, the J call TRBJ1-1, with D perhaps matching TRBD1 (5 bases). The germline gives CDR1 MNHNS, CDR2 SASEGT. The CDR3 has 11 residues. V dropped 5 bases and J dropped 7 bases, with 8 bases sitting between them. CDR3 sequence: CASSRDGEAFF. Written as DNA, the CDR3 is TGTGCCAGCAGTCGGGACGGTGAAGCTTTCTTT.

This rearrangement joins TRBV7-6 to TRBJ2-1, with 9 nucleotides matching TRBD2. The CDR3 covers 16 residues. Germline-derived CDR1 and CDR2 are SGHVS and FNYEAQ. Germline trimming cut 1 base from V and 7 bases from J; bases unmatched to any gene: 8. This CDR3 is CASSLEVAGDENEQFF. The CDR3 nucleotides are TGTGCCAGCAGCTTAGAGGTAGCGGGAGATGAGAATGAGCAGTTCTTC.

V gene TRBV29-1 combines with J gene TRBJ2-5, with D possibly being TRBD1 or TRBD2 (6 bases each). V lost 3 bases, J lost 5 bases, and 16 bases lay in between. CDR1 is SQVTM, CDR2 ANQGSEA, per germline. The CDR3 spans 14 residues. DNA of the CDR3: TGCAGCGTTGACGTGGGGGGACATCAGGAGACCCAGTACTTC. This gives the protein CSVDVGGHQETQYF.

Many counts were recorded for this clonotype. The gene calls are TRBV3-1 and TRBJ1-2; no clear D gene. The CDR3 loop spans 11 amino acids. Germline CDR1 and CDR2: LGHDT and YNNKEL (reference sequence). Trimming pared 2 bases from V and 7 bases from J, leaving 5 bases between. The CDR3 spells CASSQNGGYTF. For the CDR3, the DNA is TGTGCCAGCAGCCAAAATGGTGGCTACACCTTC.

This sequence joins TRBV6-5 and TRBJ1-2; D remains unclear. The V gene lost 4 bases and the J gene lost 8 bases, with 14 bases spanning the gap. Germline values: CDR1 MNHEY, CDR2 SVGAGI. The CDR3 spans 13 residues. CDR3 in amino acids: CASSLDVFEGYTF. Here the CDR3 DNA reads TGTGCCAGCAGTTTAGACGTATTTGAGGGCTACACCTTC.

Many counts were recorded for this clonotype. For the CDR3, the DNA is TGCGCCAGCAGCGTGGATAGCTACAATGAGCAGTTCTTC. This gives the protein CASSVDSYNEQFF. The V and J genes are TRBV5-1 and TRBJ2-1, with D unclear. The germline V gene encodes CDR1 SGHRS and CDR2 YFSETQ. This CDR3 has 13 amino acids. Trimming stripped 4 bases from V and 3 bases from J, with 8 bases between.

This clonotype was observed a few times. V is TRBV12-5 and J is TRBJ2-1; 8 bases map to TRBD2. CDR1 and CDR2 (germline): LGHNT, FRNRAP. The CDR3 sequence is 15 residues long. V was pared by 6 bases and J by 6 bases, with 10 bases of the junction left unmatched. CDR3 sequence reads: CASGPSGGGSNEQFF. In nucleotides, the CDR3 is TGTGCTAGTGGCCCTTCGGGGGGGGGAAGCAATGAGCAGTTCTTC.

About this clonotype itself: A junction boundary mismatches the germline segment, possibly from a read error. The chain uses TRBV7-2 and TRBJ2-2; the D gene is possibly TRBD2 (7 bases). This CDR3 comprises 13 residues. Germline V CDR1 and CDR2: SGHTA, FQGNSA. CDR3 residues: CASSLMGRGELFF. CDR3 nucleotide sequence: TGTGCCAGCAGCTTAATGGGGAGGGGGGAACTGTTTTTT.

The chain is built from TRBV20-1 and TRBJ2-2, with 10 positions matching TRBD1. With 6 bases clipped from V and 4 bases from J, the junction kept 8 bases outside the gene matches. This CDR3 comprises 15 residues. CDR1 is DFQATT, CDR2 SNEGSKA, per germline (reference sequence). CDR3 region: CSAEGGQGPTGELFF. As DNA, the CDR3 is TGCAGTGCCGAGGGGGGACAGGGGCCCACCGGGGAGCTGTTTTTT.

This chain joins TRBV7-6 and TRBJ2-7; D perhaps matches TRBD1 (7 bases). The CDR3 is 18 amino acids. From germline, CDR1 is SGHVS and CDR2 FNYEAQ. The V gene lost 1 base and the J gene lost 0 bases, with 19 bases spanning the gap. The CDR3 sequence is CASSLVLTGRTLSYEQYF. CDR3 nucleotide sequence: TGTGCCAGCAGCTTAGTGTTGACAGGGAGGACCCTCTCCTACGAGCAGTACTTC.

The rearrangement uses TRBV5-1 and TRBJ2-3, with 7 nucleotides matching TRBD2. Germline trimming cut 5 bases from V and 1 base from J; bases unmatched to any gene: 13. The CDR3 is made up of 17 amino acids. Germline V gene sequence: CDR1 SGHRS, CDR2 YFSETQ. This CDR3 is CASSPGVREFGTDTQYF. The DNA for the CDR3 is TGCGCCAGCAGTCCCGGGGTGCGGGAGTTTGGCACAGATACGCAGTATTTT.

Many counts were recorded for this clonotype. The chain is built from TRBV6-2 or TRBV6-3 and TRBJ2-5; 12 bases are a match to TRBD2. The CDR3 loop spans 17 amino acids. Germline-derived CDR1 and CDR2 are MNHEY and SVGEGT. After removal of 5 bases from V and 5 bases from J, the junction contained 12 bases not matched to a gene. CDR3 sequence reads: CASSQIQGLAGWETQYF. CDR3 DNA: TGTGCCAGCAGTCAGATACAAGGACTAGCGGGATGGGAGACCCAGTACTTC.

The chain links TRBV7-8 to TRBJ2-1; 16 bases match TRBD2. The junction had 21 bases not matched to a gene; V was cut back by 3 bases and J by 10 bases. The CDR3 sequence is 21 residues long. CDR1 and CDR2 (germline): SGHVS, FQNEAQ. The CDR3 loop reads CASSFDPTGTSGRGPQAEQFF. For the CDR3, the DNA is TGTGCCAGCAGCTTTGATCCCACTGGGACTAGCGGGAGGGGCCCTCAGGCGGAGCAGTTCTTC.

V usage is TRBV7-2 and J usage is TRBJ2-2; D unresolved. Trimming removed 5 bases at V and 4 bases at J, with 14 bases between. In germline, CDR1 is SGHTA, CDR2 FQGNSA. The CDR3 sequence is 15 residues long. CDR3 sequence reads: CASSPSPRLTGELFF. CDR3 in DNA: TGTGCCAGCAGCCCCTCCCCAAGACTCACCGGGGAGCTGTTTTTT.

This clonotype was counted many times. V usage is TRBV7-3 and J usage is TRBJ2-1; 8 nucleotides align to TRBD1. V lost 1 base and J lost 6; bases outside the gene matches: 5. The CDR3 runs 15 residues. Germline V gives CDR1 SGHTA, CDR2 FQGTGA. The CDR3 DNA follows: TGTGCCAGCAGCTTAAGTCAGGGGGCGCCCAATGAGCAGTTCTTC. Translating it yields CASSLSQGAPNEQFF.

The table lists this clonotype with a few counts. The V gene is TRBV12-5, the J gene TRBJ2-7, with a weak D call TRBD2 (6 bases). Trimming shortened V by 7 bases and J by 2 bases, and 15 bases separated the two germline ends. The length of the CDR3 is 14 residues. Germline lookup yields CDR1 LGHNT and CDR2 FRNRAP. CDR3 loop: CASALPGVPYEQYF. Written as DNA, the CDR3 is TGTGCTAGTGCCTTACCGGGAGTTCCCTACGAGCAGTACTTC.

The table lists this clonotype with a few counts. This rearrangement joins TRBV19 to TRBJ1-5; D gene ambiguous. The CDR3 spans 15 residues. V dropped 6 bases and J dropped 2 bases, with 14 bases sitting between them. In germline, CDR1 is LNHDA, CDR2 SQIVND (reference sequence). DNA of the CDR3: TGTGCCAGTAGGTATCAAAGGTCGGGCAATCAGCCCCAGCATTTT. It translates to CASRYQRSGNQPQHF.

The chain employs TRBV5-5 and TRBJ1-4, with 10 positions matching TRBD1. From germline, CDR1 is SGHKS and CDR2 YYEKEE (reference sequence). There are 14 residues in the CDR3. V shed 4 bases and J 6 bases; nucleotides not matched to a gene: 3. CDR3 sequence (DNA): TGTGCCAGCAGCGACGGGACAGGGGATGAAAAACTGTTTTTT. Translated, it gives CASSDGTGDEKLFF.

This clonotype turned up a few times. The gene calls are TRBV7-2 and TRBJ1-1; D is possibly TRBD1 (6 bases). The CDR3 has 16 residues. Germline CDR1 and CDR2: SGHTA and FQGNSA. The germline V and J ends were trimmed by 2 bases and 2 bases, with 15 bases remaining between them. The CDR3 spells CASSLMGPGVNTEAFF. For the CDR3, the DNA is TGTGCCAGCAGCTTAATGGGCCCAGGGGTTAACACTGAAGCTTTCTTT.

A word on this clonotype: The germline gene is not matched at one end of the junction; a read error may be the cause. The chain recombines TRBV7-7 with TRBJ2-1; D is possibly TRBD2 (5 bases). CDR3 length: 15 amino acids. Germline V CDR1 and CDR2: SSHAT, FNYEAQ (reference sequence). CDR3 DNA sequence: TGTGCTAGCAGCTATGGACTTTCGACATACAATGAGCAGTTCTTC. It codes for CASSYGLSTYNEQFF.

The V call is TRBV28, the J call TRBJ2-5; possibly TRBD2 for D (6 bases). Per the germline V gene, CDR1 is MDHEN and CDR2 is SYDVKM. The CDR3 sequence is 13 residues long. The V gene lost 4 bases and the J gene lost 9 bases, with 15 bases spanning the gap. The CDR3 DNA reads TGTGCCAGCAGTTCAGAAGTGCCGGGGGCCCAGTACTTC. Protein product: CASSSEVPGAQYF.